This T cell receptor beta chain came from a study of PD-1 blockade in classical Hodgkin lymphoma. Every one of the patients relapsed after autologous stem cell transplantation (brentuximab vedotin exposure was variable). Of note for this clone: Its specificity is unknown.

The CDR3 contains 14 residues. The V end was cut by 8 bases, the J end by 3 bases, with 16 bases between. Per the germline V gene, CDR1 is LGHNA and CDR2 is YNFKEQ. Study findings and constraints: Those achieving complete response showed baseline diversity like newly diagnosed patients. The study found that TCR diversity rose significantly by C4D1 in CD4+ but not CD8+ cells. Although disease activity or prior therapy may be involved, causes of the repertoire differences remain undefined.

TCRdb keeps only in-frame clones here, not all; method: immunoSEQ multiplex PCR. Of 50,000 to 65,000 clones listed, under 95% are singletons. The genes are TRBV4-2 and TRBJ1-2, with D possibly matching TRBD1 (5 bases). The sequence was collected from a human donor with classical Hodgkin lymphoma. Sequencing was performed on peripheral blood mononuclear cells (PBMCs), taken before the second cycle of nivolumab. As DNA, the CDR3 is TGTGCCAGCCGTATGAGGGGTAGCGACTATGGCTACACCTTC. Translated, it gives CASRMRGSDYGYTF.